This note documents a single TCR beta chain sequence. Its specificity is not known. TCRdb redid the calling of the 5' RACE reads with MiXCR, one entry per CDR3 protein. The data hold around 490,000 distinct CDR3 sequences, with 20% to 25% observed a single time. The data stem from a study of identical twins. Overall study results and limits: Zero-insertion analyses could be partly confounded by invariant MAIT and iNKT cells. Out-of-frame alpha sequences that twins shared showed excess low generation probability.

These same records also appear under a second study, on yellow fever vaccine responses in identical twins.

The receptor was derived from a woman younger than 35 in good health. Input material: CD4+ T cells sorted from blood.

The CDR3 sequence: CASKGERAAYEQYF. In nucleotides, the CDR3 is TGTGCCAGCAAAGGGGAGCGAGCCGCCTACGAGCAGTACTTC. This chain connects TRBV28 to TRBJ2-7, with D perhaps being TRBD1 or TRBD2 (5 bases each). Trimming shortened V by 7 bases and J by 2 bases, and 15 bases separated the two germline ends. Germline CDR1 reads MDHEN; CDR2 reads SYDVKM. This CDR3 has 14 amino acids.